These 22 T cell receptor beta chains originate from one sample sequenced in a study of graft-versus-host responses after intestinal transplantation. The table came from immunoSEQ multiplex PCR; TCRdb's copy has only in-frame clones and leaves some out. Among tens of thousands of clones listed, about 94% were seen once. No antigen has been assigned to these receptors. Specimen: unstimulated CD4+ T cells sorted from spleen or lymph node cells, collected before transplant. Receptor source: a human donor who was the organ donor for an intestinal transplant.

The chain couples TRBV18 to TRBJ2-7, with D perhaps given as TRBD1 or TRBD2 (5 bases each). The V and J ends lost 4 bases and 3 bases respectively, with 13 bases between them. The CDR3 has 14 residues. Germline loops: CDR1 KGHSH, CDR2 LQKENI. The CDR3 region has the DNA TGTGCCAGCTCACAGGGGAGCTCAATCTACGAGCAGTACTTC. Translating gives CASSQGSSIYEQYF.

J is TRBJ2-2 and V is TRBV11-3; D is unresolved. The CDR3 is made up of 14 amino acids. CDR1 is SGHNT and CDR2 is YENEEA in the germline V gene. With 5 bases removed from V and 8 bases from J, the gap between germline ends came to 15 bases. The CDR3 loop is CASSLGPIQGELFF. The CDR3 nucleotides read TGTGCCAGCAGCCTAGGACCTATCCAAGGGGAGCTGTTTTTT.

The V and J genes are TRBV5-4 and TRBJ2-3; D not resolved. The CDR3 loop spans 17 amino acids. The V and J ends lost 0 bases and 0 bases respectively, with 14 bases between them. Germline lookup yields CDR1 SGHNT and CDR2 YYREEE (reference sequence). The CDR3 protein is CASSLEPAATSTDTQYF. Written as DNA, the CDR3 is TGTGCCAGCAGCTTGGAGCCTGCGGCTACTAGCACAGATACGCAGTATTTT.

This clone was detected once. The chain is built from TRBV29-1 and TRBJ2-7; 8 bases fit TRBD2. This CDR3 has 13 amino acids. The germline gives CDR1 SQVTM, CDR2 ANQGSEA. Germline trimming cut 7 bases from V and 4 bases from J; bases unmatched to any gene: 9. In DNA form, the CDR3 reads TGCAGCGCTCGACTAGCGAAAGGTTACGAGCAGTACTTC. Protein: CSARLAKGYEQYF.

The chain employs TRBV5-1 and TRBJ2-4; a weak D match, TRBD1 (5 bases). There are 14 residues in the CDR3. V gave up 0 bases and J gave up 6 bases, with 10 bases separating them. CDR1 SGHRS and CDR2 YFSETQ come from the germline V gene. The CDR3 DNA is TGCGCCAGCAGCTTGGCTGTTCAGGGAAACATTCAGTACTTC. Encoded protein: CASSLAVQGNIQYF.

The rearrangement joins TRBV23-1 to TRBJ2-7; 9 bases are shared with TRBD1. TRBV23-1 is identified as an open reading frame with a role that is uncertain. This CDR3 is 14 amino acids long. Trimming took 4 bases from V and 5 from J; bases not matched to a gene: 6. CDR3 protein: CASSRGQGEHEQYF. CDR3 nucleotide sequence: TGCGCCAGCAGTCGGGGACAGGGAGAGCACGAGCAGTACTTC.

The J gene is TRBJ2-3, the V gene TRBV21-1; the D call TRBD2 from the table was never checked on the DNA. TRBV21-1 is termed a pseudogene. This CDR3 region has 14 residues. This CDR3 reads CASPRSVGTDTQYF. In DNA, the CDR3 is TGTGCCAGCCCCCGCTCGGTGGGCACAGATACGCAGTATTTT.

V and J are TRBV6-5 and TRBJ2-7; 7 bases fit TRBD1. The CDR3 consists of 11 residues. Germline V CDR1 and CDR2: MNHEY, SVGAGI. V lost 7 bases, J lost 6 bases, and 3 bases stayed unmatched. The CDR3 DNA sequence: TGTGCCAGCAACAGGGGAAGCGAGCAGTACTTC. As protein: CASNRGSEQYF.

The chain is built from TRBV7-9 and TRBJ2-2; possibly TRBD1 or TRBD2 for D (6 bases each). V was trimmed by 2 bases and J by 2 bases, leaving 12 bases between them. CDR1 and CDR2 from the germline V gene are SEHNR and FQNEAQ (reference sequence). The CDR3 is made up of 16 amino acids. This chain's CDR3 is CASSLKGGLNTGELFF. Here the CDR3 DNA reads TGTGCCAGCAGCTTAAAAGGGGGGTTAAACACCGGGGAGCTGTTTTTT.

The chain links TRBV7-9 to TRBJ1-2; no clear D gene. In germline, CDR1 is SEHNR, CDR2 FQNEAQ (reference sequence). The CDR3 runs 16 residues. Trimming shortened V by 5 bases and J by 4 bases, and 20 bases separated the two germline ends. CDR3 in DNA: TGTGCCAGCAGCCTAGGACCTCCCGGGGTAGGCTATGGCTACACCTTC. Protein product: CASSLGPPGVGYGYTF.

The chain uses TRBV30 and TRBJ2-5, with 7 positions matching TRBD2. This CDR3 contains 13 residues. Losses at the gene ends were 0 bases for V and 7 bases for J; bases not matched to a gene: 5. CDR1 is GTSNPN and CDR2 is SVGIG in the germline V gene (reference sequence). The CDR3: CAWSVRGEATQYF. The CDR3, as DNA: TGTGCCTGGAGTGTACGGGGGGAAGCGACCCAGTACTTC.

In DNA form, the CDR3 reads TGTGCCAGCTCACTTGGGACAGCTCTAGAGACCCAGTACTTC. This sequence encodes CASSLGTALETQYF. The chain uses TRBV18 and TRBJ2-5; 7 nucleotides agree with TRBD1. The CDR3 is made up of 14 amino acids. The ends lost 4 bases at V and 4 bases at J; junction bases unmatched: 6. Per the germline V gene, CDR1 is KGHSH and CDR2 is LQKENI.

This sequence joins TRBV27 and TRBJ1-5, with D maybe TRBD1 (6 bases). Trimming cost V 5 bases and J 2 bases, with 13 bases left between them. This CDR3 is 15 amino acids long. Looked up from germline, CDR1 is MNHEY and CDR2 is SMNVEV (reference sequence). CDR3 residues: CASSPGVTGNQPQHF. DNA of the CDR3: TGTGCCAGCAGTCCAGGGGTCACGGGCAATCAGCCCCAGCATTTT.

The gene calls are TRBV5-1 and TRBJ1-2, with D maybe TRBD1 (5 bases). V gave up 4 bases and J gave up 4 bases, with 11 bases separating them. In germline, CDR1 is SGHRS, CDR2 YFSETQ. This CDR3 spans 13 amino acids. In DNA, the CDR3 is TGCGCCAGCAGCGACAGCGGAATCTATGGCTACACCTTC. This codes for CASSDSGIYGYTF.

The chain has TRBV7-6 and TRBJ1-3; 8 positions agree with TRBD2. The J call may be in error: the DNA end matches TRBJ2-2 better. The CDR3 runs 16 residues. From germline, CDR1 is SGHVS and CDR2 FNYEAQ. CDR3 DNA sequence: TGTGCCAGCAGCTTAGAACTAGCGGTGAACACCGGGGAGCTGTTTTTT. Translation: CASSLELAVNTGELFF.

This chain links TRBV4-3 with TRBJ1-2, with D unresolved. The CDR3 is made up of 14 amino acids. Germline CDR1 reads LGHNA; CDR2 reads YSLEER. V was pared by 3 bases and J by 4 bases, with 12 bases between. CDR3 protein: CASSQGGSGYGYTF. CDR3 DNA: TGCGCCAGCAGCCAGGGAGGGTCGGGCTATGGCTACACCTTC.

The CDR3 DNA reads as TGCGCCAGCAGTGGTGGGGGGTACGAGCAGTACTTC. Residues: CASSGGGYEQYF. V and J are TRBV10-2 and TRBJ2-7, with D possibly being TRBD2 (6 bases). The germline gives CDR1 WSHSY, CDR2 SAAADI. The CDR3 contains 12 residues. Trimming left V 4 bases short and J 4 bases short, with 8 bases between.

The rearrangement joins TRBV19 to TRBJ2-1; 8 nucleotides agree with TRBD2. Losses at the gene ends were 5 bases for V and 4 bases for J; bases not matched to a gene: 10. The V gene's germline CDR1 is LNHDA and CDR2 SQIVND (reference sequence). This CDR3 is 16 amino acids long. This CDR3 reads CASSDLLAGIYNEQFF. In nucleotides, the CDR3 is TGTGCCAGTAGTGATCTCTTAGCGGGGATTTACAATGAGCAGTTCTTC.

This rearrangement joins TRBV4-2 to TRBJ2-5, with D uncertain. Germline V gene lookup returns CDR1 LGHNA and CDR2 YNFKEQ. The V end lost 5 bases, the J end lost 1 base, and 8 bases lay between the germline ends. The CDR3 has 13 amino acids. The chain's CDR3 is CASSNIGQETQYF. CDR3 coding DNA: TGTGCCAGCAGCAATATCGGCCAAGAGACCCAGTACTTC.

The V call is TRBV5-4, the J call TRBJ2-1; 13 nucleotides agree with TRBD2. The J segment lost 9 bases and the V segment lost 0 bases, leaving 6 bases of the junction unmatched. The CDR3 extends over 16 amino acids. Germline V lookup: CDR1 SGHNT, CDR2 YYREEE (reference sequence). CDR3 DNA sequence: TGTGCCAGCAGCTTGGATCAGGGACTAGCGGGGCCTGAGCAGTTCTTC. It specifies CASSLDQGLAGPEQFF.

The rearrangement uses TRBV5-4 and TRBJ2-2; 8 nucleotides agree with TRBD1. CDR1 SGHNT and CDR2 YYREEE come from the germline V gene (reference sequence). V lost 4 bases, J lost 3 bases, and 8 bases stayed unmatched. The CDR3 consists of 16 residues. DNA of the CDR3: TGTGCCAGCAGCCCGGCCCGACAGGGGCACACCGGGGAGCTGTTTTTT. Its protein is CASSPARQGHTGELFF. The complete variable domain, with remaining parts taken from reference TRBV5-4 and TRBJ2-2, reads ETGVTQSPTHLIKTRGQQVTLRCSSQSGHNTVSWYQQALGQGPQFIFQYYREEENGRGNFPPRFSGLQFPNYSSELNVNALELDDSALYLCASSPARQGHTGELFFGEGSRLTVL.

The chain uses TRBV2 and TRBJ2-7; unclear D gene. CDR1 is SNHLY, CDR2 FYNNEI, per germline. CDR3 length: 14 amino acids. Trimming stripped 6 bases from V and 0 bases from J, with 12 bases between. This CDR3 reads CASRQSAASYEQYF. The CDR3 DNA reads TGTGCCAGCAGACAATCGGCCGCCTCCTACGAGCAGTACTTC.